Below, 17 T cell receptor beta chains from the same sample are listed, as sequenced in a study of OX40 agonist ivuxolimab in advanced cancers. Assay used: immunoSEQ multiplex PCR; TCRdb lists only in-frame clones, some missing. The sample has over 65,000 clones; about 93% are singletons. The specimen comprised CD4+ or CD8+ T cells sorted from blood, sampled in a trial of the OX40 agonist ivuxolimab. Source of these receptors: an adult with an advanced solid tumor such as melanoma, head and neck, liver or kidney cancer.

The chain recombines TRBV10-1 with TRBJ2-7; 9 nucleotides align to TRBD2. J was trimmed by 2 bases and V by 10 bases; bases with no gene match: 6. Germline assignment: CDR1 WNHNN and CDR2 SYGVQD (reference sequence). The CDR3 is 13 residues long. The CDR3 sequence: CATSAGGTYEQYF. The CDR3 region has the DNA TGCGCCACCTCAGCGGGAGGAACCTACGAGCAGTACTTC.

The J gene is TRBJ2-1, the V gene TRBV27, with D maybe TRBD1 (5 bases). The V end was cut by 8 bases, the J end by 4 bases, with 18 bases between. The germline CDR1 and CDR2 sequences are MNHEY and SMNVEV (reference sequence). The CDR3 totals 15 residues. The CDR3 region is CASRWGQGGYNEQFF. Here the CDR3 DNA reads TGTGCCAGCCGCTGGGGCCAGGGTGGGTACAATGAGCAGTTCTTC.

V gene TRBV6-6 combines with J gene TRBJ1-6; tentatively, D is TRBD1 (5 bases). This CDR3 spans 14 amino acids. The germline V gene has CDR1 MNHNY and CDR2 SVGAGI (reference sequence). With 0 bases removed from V and 11 bases from J, the gap between germline ends came to 11 bases. CDR3 DNA: TGTGCCAGCAGTTACTCCCCGGAGGGGACACCCCTCCACTTT. This translates into CASSYSPEGTPLHF.

V and J are TRBV5-1 and TRBJ2-1; 13 nucleotides match TRBD2. The CDR3 covers 15 residues. V was pared by 0 bases and J by 9 bases, with 3 bases of the junction left unmatched. Per germline, CDR1 SGHRS and CDR2 YFSETQ. In nucleotides, the CDR3 is TGCGCCAGCAGCTTGGATGGGACTAGCGGGGTTGAGCAGTTCTTC. Translation gives CASSLDGTSGVEQFF. Variable domain in full (rest from reference TRBV5-1 and TRBJ2-1): KAGVTQTPRYLIKTRGQQVTLSCSPISGHRSVSWYQQTPGQGLQFLFEYFSETQRNKGNFPGRFSGRQFSNSRSEMNVSTLELGDSALYLCASSLDGTSGVEQFFGPGTRLTVL.

The chain links TRBV7-2 to TRBJ2-3, with a tentative D call TRBD2 (6 bases). The V gene lost 0 bases and the J gene lost 2 bases, with 12 bases spanning the gap. The CDR3 covers 16 residues. Germline V gene sequence: CDR1 SGHTA, CDR2 FQGNSA. The chain's CDR3 is CASSLARDFSTDTQYF. DNA for the CDR3: TGTGCCAGCAGCTTAGCCCGGGACTTTTCCACAGATACGCAGTATTTT. The full variable domain, completed using reference TRBV7-2 and TRBJ2-3, is GAGVSQSPSNKVTEKGKDVELRCDPISGHTALYWYRQSLGQGLEFLIYFQGNSAPDKSGLPSDRFSAERTGGSVSTLTIQRTQQEDSAVYLCASSLARDFSTDTQYFGPGTRLTVL.

On this clone: The junction departs from germline at one end; a sequencing error may be responsible. This chain connects TRBV30 to TRBJ1-2; D remains unclear. The CDR3 runs to 12 residues. Germline V gene sequence: CDR1 GTSNPN, CDR2 SVGIG (reference sequence). CDR3 sequence: CALKNRPYGYAF. Written as DNA, the CDR3 is TGTGCCTTAAAAAATCGGCCCTATGGCTACGCCTTC.

The chain is built from TRBV5-4 and TRBJ2-2, with D unclear. The germline CDR1 and CDR2 sequences are SGHNT and YYREEE (reference sequence). The CDR3 spans 15 residues. The V and J ends lost 2 bases and 1 base respectively, with 9 bases between them. The CDR3: CASSLPAVNTGELFF. The CDR3 bases are TGTGCCAGCAGCTTACCCGCCGTGAACACCGGGGAGCTGTTTTTT.

The chain couples TRBV29-1 to TRBJ2-5; 7 bases are a match to TRBD1. The CDR3 runs 13 residues. Germline-derived CDR1 and CDR2 are SQVTM and ANQGSEA. After removal of 4 bases from V and 5 bases from J, the junction contained 7 bases not matched to a gene. CDR3 sequence: CSVGTGGRETQYF. The CDR3, as DNA: TGCAGCGTTGGGACAGGCGGGCGGGAGACCCAGTACTTC.

The chain combines TRBV28 with TRBJ1-2; D gene uncertain. Trimming removed 5 bases at V and 8 bases at J, with 18 bases between. Germline V gene lookup returns CDR1 MDHEN and CDR2 SYDVKM. CDR3 length equals 14 residues. CDR3 DNA: TGTGCCAGCAGTCCCTCGGGTCCACCGGAAGGCTACACCTTC. As protein: CASSPSGPPEGYTF.

This rearrangement joins TRBV10-3 to TRBJ2-5, with D perhaps matching TRBD2 (6 bases). Trimming stripped 8 bases from V and 6 bases from J, with 16 bases between. The germline gives CDR1 ENHRY, CDR2 SYGVKD. The CDR3 has 13 residues. In DNA form, the CDR3 reads TGTGCCATCGGGGTCTCGGGGGAGAAGACCCAGTACTTC. Translated: CAIGVSGEKTQYF.

The sample holds a few counts of this clone. The gene calls are TRBV2 and TRBJ1-1; tentative D call: TRBD1 (6 bases). The CDR3 loop spans 15 amino acids. CDR1 is SNHLY and CDR2 is FYNNEI in the germline V gene. The germline V and J ends were trimmed by 4 bases and 4 bases, with 16 bases remaining between them. DNA for the CDR3: TGTGCCAGCAGTGGGGCGACAGGAGCAGGCACTGAAGCTTTCTTT. It codes for CASSGATGAGTEAFF. The variable domain in full, with the rest retrieved from reference TRBV2 and TRBJ1-1, is EPEVTQTPSHQVTQMGQEVILRCVPISNHLYFYWYRQILGQKVEFLVSFYNNEISEKSEIFDDQFSVERPDGSNFTLKIRSTKLEDSAMYFCASSGATGAGTEAFFGQGTRLTVV.

The V gene is TRBV5-1, the J gene TRBJ2-5, with TRBD1 matching over 9 bases. The trim removed 1 base at V and 2 bases at J, leaving 3 bases unmatched. Germline lookup yields CDR1 SGHRS and CDR2 YFSETQ. The CDR3 contains 15 residues. Here the CDR3 reads CASSLRQGGQETQYF. The CDR3 DNA is TGCGCCAGCAGCTTGAGACAGGGGGGACAAGAGACCCAGTACTTC.

Turning to this clone: Other DNA sequences in the same sample also yield this CDR3. The J gene is TRBJ2-3, the V gene TRBV5-4; TRBD2 matches at 11 bases. Germline V CDR1 and CDR2: SGHNT, YYREEE (reference sequence). J lost 3 bases, V lost 3 bases, and 3 bases had no gene match. CDR3 length: 15 amino acids. The CDR3 sequence: CASSSTSGSTDTQYF. The CDR3 bases are TGTGCCAGCAGCTCTACTAGCGGGAGTACAGATACGCAGTATTTT.

The rearrangement joins TRBV18 to TRBJ2-2; no definite D call. V was cut by 0 bases and J by 3 bases, with 11 bases left in between. The CDR3 runs 16 residues. Germline CDR1 and CDR2: KGHSH and LQKENI. CDR3 residues: CASSPPAGRDTGELFF. The CDR3 DNA follows: TGTGCCAGCTCACCACCGGCAGGTCGTGACACCGGGGAGCTGTTTTTT.

This clone occurred once. The rearrangement links TRBV28 to TRBJ1-2; D remains unclear. This CDR3 contains 16 residues. The V end lost 8 bases, the J end lost 0 bases, and 19 bases lay between the germline ends. Germline loops: CDR1 MDHEN, CDR2 SYDVKM. The DNA for the CDR3 is TGTGCCAGCGGTAGTGAGAAAACAGAAGCTAACTATGGCTACACCTTC. Its protein is CASGSEKTEANYGYTF.

This chain uses TRBV6-5 with TRBJ2-7, with 7 bases that match TRBD1. Trimming took 6 bases from V and 0 from J; bases not matched to a gene: 5. CDR1 is MNHEY, CDR2 SVGAGI, per germline. The CDR3 extends over 14 amino acids. CDR3 region: CASSRGYGSYEQYF. The CDR3 bases are TGTGCCAGCAGCAGGGGGTACGGCTCCTACGAGCAGTACTTC.

This chain joins TRBV27 and TRBJ2-7; a weak D match, TRBD1 (6 bases). V gave up 2 bases and J gave up 2 bases, with 13 bases separating them. The CDR3 extends over 15 amino acids. CDR1 and CDR2 (germline): MNHEY, SMNVEV (reference sequence). The CDR3 DNA reads TGTGCCAGCAGTTTAATCTCCGGACAGACCTACGAGCAGTACTTC. This gives the protein CASSLISGQTYEQYF.